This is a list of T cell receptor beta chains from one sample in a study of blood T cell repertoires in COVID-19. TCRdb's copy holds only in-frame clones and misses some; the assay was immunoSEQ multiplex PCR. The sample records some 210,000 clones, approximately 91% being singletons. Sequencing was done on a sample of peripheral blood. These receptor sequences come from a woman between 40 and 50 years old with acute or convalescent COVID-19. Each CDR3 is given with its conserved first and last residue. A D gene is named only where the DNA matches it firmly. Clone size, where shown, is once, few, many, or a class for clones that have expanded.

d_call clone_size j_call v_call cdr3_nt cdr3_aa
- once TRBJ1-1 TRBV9 TGTGCCAGCAGCACACAGGGGAACACTGAAGCTTTCTTT CASSTQGNTEAFF
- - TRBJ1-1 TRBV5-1 TGCGCCAGCAGCTTGGGACATACGAACACTGAAGCTTTCTTT CASSLGHTNTEAFF
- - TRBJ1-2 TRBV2 TGTGCCAGCAGTGCCGGGACAAAAGGCGGCTACACCTTC CASSAGTKGGYTF
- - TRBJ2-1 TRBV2 TGTGCCAGCAGTTACGCGAATGAGCAGTTCTTC CASSYANEQFF
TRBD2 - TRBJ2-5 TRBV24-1 TGTGCCACAGGAGGACTAGCTGGTGAGACCCAGTACTTC CATGGLAGETQYF
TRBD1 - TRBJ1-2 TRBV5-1 TGCGCCAGCAGCGCCACGGACAGGGGAGGAGGCTACACCTTC CASSATDRGGGYTF
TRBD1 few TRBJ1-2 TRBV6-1 TGTGCCAGCAGTGAAGCGGGGACAGGGCGCGGCTACACCTTC CASSEAGTGRGYTF
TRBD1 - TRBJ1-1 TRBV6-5 TGTGCCAGCAGCGACAGGGGGAACACTGAAGCTTTCTTT CASSDRGNTEAFF
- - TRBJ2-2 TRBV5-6 TGTGCCAGCAGCCCACATGGCGGGGCCACCACCGGGGAGCTGTTTTTT CASSPHGGATTGELFF
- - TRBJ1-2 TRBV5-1 TGCGCCAGCAGCTACACGGGGGTTCTCCTGGCTAACTATGGCTACACCTTC CASSYTGVLLANYGYTF
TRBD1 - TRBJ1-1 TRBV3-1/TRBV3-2 TGTGCCAGCACCCCTATGACAGGGGCCCTGAACACTGAAGCTTTCTTT CASTPMTGALNTEAFF
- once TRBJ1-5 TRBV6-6 TGTGCCAGCAGTTACTCTAAGGACAAATACACGATAGAGCATTTT CASSYSKDKYTIEHF
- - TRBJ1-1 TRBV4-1 TGCGCCAGCAGCCAATACCTAATTGGTAGGAGGGCTTTCTTT CASSQYLIGRRAFF
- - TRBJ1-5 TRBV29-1 TGCAGCGCCCGGACAGATAGCAATCAGCCCCAGCATTTT CSARTDSNQPQHF
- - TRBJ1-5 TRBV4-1 TGCGCCAGCAGCGCTCGGCCACAGGGTGGTCAGCCCCAGCATTTT CASSARPQGGQPQHF
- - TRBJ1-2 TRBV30 TGTGCCTGGAGTCCCGGGGGATTTAACTATGGCTACACCTTC CAWSPGGFNYGYTF
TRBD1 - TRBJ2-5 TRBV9 TGTGCCAGCAGCCTAGGACAGGGGGCGAGGGAGACCCAGTACTTC CASSLGQGARETQYF
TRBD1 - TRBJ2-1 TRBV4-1 TGCGCCAGCAGGGAAATACAGGGGGGCATCTACAATGAGCAGTTCTTC CASREIQGGIYNEQFF
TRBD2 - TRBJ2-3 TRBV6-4 TGTGCCAGCAGTGACGGGACTAGCGGGGGCACAGATACGCAGTATTTT CASSDGTSGGTDTQYF
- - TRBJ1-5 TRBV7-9 TGTGCCAGCAGCTTAAAGGGCAGGGGTGTGGGCAATCAGCCCCAGCATTTT CASSLKGRGVGNQPQHF
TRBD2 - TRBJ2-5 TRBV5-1 TGCGCCAGCAGCCCTCCGGACATGGGGGGGGCCCAGTACTTC CASSPPDMGGAQYF
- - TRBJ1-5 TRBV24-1 TGTGCCACCAACTTAAACAGGGCGAGTCATCAGCCCCAGCATTTT CATNLNRASHQPQHF
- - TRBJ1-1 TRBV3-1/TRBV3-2 TGTGCCAGCAGCCAGGGGCAGGGTACCGCTGAAGCTTTCTTT CASSQGQGTAEAFF
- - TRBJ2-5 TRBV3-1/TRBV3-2 TGTGCCAGCAGCCAAGTGGGGGCAGAAGAGACCCAGTACTTC CASSQVGAEETQYF
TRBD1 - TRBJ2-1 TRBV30 TGTGCCTGGAGTGACACAGGGGGCCCCAACAATGAGCAGTTCTTC CAWSDTGGPNNEQFF
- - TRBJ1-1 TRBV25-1 TGTGCCAGCAGTGAATATTTTACGGACACTGAAGCTTTCTTT CASSEYFTDTEAFF
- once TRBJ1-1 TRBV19 TGTGCCAGTAGTATAGCCCGTGAAGCTTTCTTT CASSIAREAFF
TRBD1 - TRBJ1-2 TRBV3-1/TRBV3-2 TGTGCCAGCAGCCAAGACCCCCTGACAGGGTGGATACACTATGGCTACACCTTC CASSQDPLTGWIHYGYTF
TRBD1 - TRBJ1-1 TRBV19 TGTGCCAGTAGTGGTGGGACAGGGGTGGGGGACACTGAAGCTTTCTTT CASSGGTGVGDTEAFF
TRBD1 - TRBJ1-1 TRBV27 TGTGCCAGCAGTTCCACTGGGACAGGCCTGGGAGCTTTCTTT CASSSTGTGLGAFF
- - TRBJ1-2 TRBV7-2 TGTGCCAGCAGCTTCGGAGGGGATAACTATGGCTACACCTTC CASSFGGDNYGYTF
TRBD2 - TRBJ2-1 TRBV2 TGTGCCAGTGTTCTAGCGGGGAGGCTGGGAGAGCAGTTCTTC CASVLAGRLGEQFF
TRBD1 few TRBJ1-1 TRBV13 TGTGCCAGCAGCCCCGAGGGTACAGGGGCAGAGCGGGAAGCTTTCTTT CASSPEGTGAEREAFF
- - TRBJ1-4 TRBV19 TGTGCCAGTAGTCCAAACCGGGACTTTGTGGGTGAAAAACTGTTTTTT CASSPNRDFVGEKLFF
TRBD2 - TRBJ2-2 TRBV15 TGTGCCACCAGCAGTGTGGTCCTAGCGGGGGGGCCGGGAAACACCGGGGAGCTGTTTTTT CATSSVVLAGGPGNTGELFF
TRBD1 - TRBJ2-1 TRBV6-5 TGTGCCAGCAGTTACTACGCAGGGGGCGGGTATGAGCAGTTCTTC CASSYYAGGGYEQFF
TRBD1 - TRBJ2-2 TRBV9 TGTGCCAGCAGCGCCCCGGGACAGGGTGGCACCGGGGAGCTGTTTTTT CASSAPGQGGTGELFF
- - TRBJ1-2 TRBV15 TGTGCCACCAGAGAGGGTGGTTCCTATGGCTACACCTTC CATREGGSYGYTF
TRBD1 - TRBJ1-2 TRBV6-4 TGTGCCAGCAGAGCTCCCGGGACAGGGGATGGCTACACCTTC CASRAPGTGDGYTF
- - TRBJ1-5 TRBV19 TGTGCCAGTATCGATTGGACTTACCCCCGGGGCAATCAGCCCCAGCATTTT CASIDWTYPRGNQPQHF
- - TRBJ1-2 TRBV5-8 TGTGCCAGCAGCTTTGGTCCCAGGCGCACTAACTATGGCTACACCTTC CASSFGPRRTNYGYTF
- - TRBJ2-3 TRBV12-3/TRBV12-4 TGTGCCAGCAGTTCTCCCGGGGCAGATACGCAGTATTTT CASSSPGADTQYF
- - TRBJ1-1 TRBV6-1 TGTGCCAGCAGTGAAGAAGGTTGGAGAAAAGCTTTCTTT CASSEEGWRKAFF
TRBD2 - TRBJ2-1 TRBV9 TGTGCCAGCAGCCACAATCCCGGGGAGCGGGGGGACTACAATGAGCAGTTCTTC CASSHNPGERGDYNEQFF
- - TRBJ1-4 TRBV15 TGTGCCACCAGCAGAGATAGAGTTGAAAAACTGTTTTTT CATSRDRVEKLFF
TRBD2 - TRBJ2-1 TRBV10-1 TGCGCCAGCAGTGCGCGGGGGGGCCGGAGTGAGCAGTTCTTC CASSARGGRSEQFF